The rows below give T cell receptor beta chains drawn from one sample of a study of OX40 agonist ivuxolimab in advanced cancers. The repertoire was sequenced with immunoSEQ multiplex PCR; TCRdb's copy has only in-frame clones and lacks some. This sample has 35,000 to 50,000 clones; roughly 90% occur once, and the top ten carry roughly 1.1%. The sequencing used CD4+ or CD8+ T cells sorted from blood, collected in a trial of the OX40 agonist ivuxolimab. The receptors derive from an adult with an advanced solid tumor such as melanoma, head and neck, liver or kidney cancer. The CDR3 runs from the conserved cysteine through the conserved F or W. A D gene is named only where the DNA matches it firmly. The size entry is marked missing in some rows and otherwise reads once, few, many or a size class.

J	V	size	D	CDR3	DNA
TRBJ1-3	TRBV2	-	-	CASSPNRQNTIYF	TGTGCCAGCAGTCCCAACCGACAAAACACCATATATTTT
TRBJ2-7	TRBV7-2	-	-	CASSGAPYEQYF	TGTGCCAGCAGCGGAGCCCCCTACGAGCAGTACTTC
TRBJ2-1	TRBV7-9	-	TRBD1	CASSSIGTGSYNEQFF	TGTGCCAGCAGCTCCATCGGGACAGGCTCCTACAATGAGCAGTTCTTC
TRBJ2-7	TRBV28	-	-	CASSLPSWQRKTYEQYF	TGTGCCAGCAGTTTACCCTCGTGGCAGCGGAAAACCTACGAGCAGTACTTC
TRBJ1-5	TRBV6-6	-	-	CASSTPGPQHF	TGTGCCAGCAGTACCCCGGGGCCCCAGCATTTT
TRBJ2-7	TRBV28	-	TRBD1	CASTTGGKYEQYF	TGTGCCAGCACCACAGGGGGGAAATACGAGCAGTACTTC
TRBJ1-3	TRBV19	-	-	CASRSQSSGNTIYF	TGTGCCAGTAGGTCGCAAAGCTCTGGAAACACCATATATTTT
TRBJ2-5	TRBV15	-	-	CATSRGFSGGETQYF	TGTGCCACCAGCAGAGGCTTTAGTGGGGGGGAGACCCAGTACTTC
TRBJ2-7	TRBV28	-	-	CASSSPSSYEQYF	TGTGCCAGCAGTTCCCCTAGCTCCTACGAGCAGTACTTC
TRBJ2-2	TRBV5-6	-	-	CASSFPPGTGELFF	TGTGCCAGCAGCTTCCCCCCAGGAACCGGGGAGCTGTTTTTT
TRBJ2-3	TRBV29-1	-	-	CSVEVGGAPGDTQYF	TGCAGCGTTGAAGTCGGGGGAGCGCCGGGAGATACGCAGTATTTT
TRBJ2-2	TRBV7-2	-	TRBD1	CASSSKTGVRTGELFF	TGTGCCAGCAGCTCCAAGACAGGGGTACGGACCGGGGAGCTGTTTTTT
TRBJ1-2	TRBV29-1	-	-	CSVEVQRNYGYTF	TGCAGCGTTGAAGTGCAGCGTAACTATGGCTACACCTTC
TRBJ2-3	TRBV10-3	-	TRBD2	CAISESSSGGFTDTQYF	TGTGCCATCAGTGAGTCGTCTAGCGGAGGGTTCACAGATACGCAGTATTTT
TRBJ2-2	TRBV5-7	-	-	CASSLTQPSSENTGELFF	TGTGCCAGCAGCCTAACTCAACCCTCTAGCGAAAACACCGGGGAGCTGTTTTTT
TRBJ2-7	TRBV6-5	-	TRBD2	CASSQWSGGPHEQYF	TGTGCCAGCAGCCAATGGTCGGGAGGGCCCCACGAGCAGTACTTC
TRBJ1-5	TRBV7-2	-	-	CASSLQSSNQPQHF	TGTGCCAGCAGCTTACAGAGCAGCAATCAGCCCCAGCATTTT
TRBJ2-1	TRBV28	-	-	CASSLGQIGNNEQFF	TGTGCCAGCAGTTTAGGGCAGATAGGGAACAATGAGCAGTTCTTC
TRBJ1-4	TRBV7-9	-	-	CASSLDRTDEKLFF	TGTGCCAGCAGCCTCGACAGAACGGATGAAAAACTGTTTTTT
TRBJ2-3	TRBV14	few	TRBD2	CASSKWTSGTSTDTQYF	TGTGCCAGCAGCAAATGGACTAGCGGGACGTCCACAGATACGCAGTATTTT
TRBJ2-1	TRBV7-6	-	TRBD2	CASSLRSGTSGISEQFF	TGTGCCAGCAGCCTACGCTCCGGGACTAGCGGGATTAGTGAGCAGTTCTTC
TRBJ2-1	TRBV9	-	TRBD2	CASSVSASGRLGYNEQFF	TGTGCCAGCAGCGTATCAGCTAGCGGGAGATTGGGATACAATGAGCAGTTCTTC
TRBJ2-3	TRBV7-2	-	-	CASTLRGTDTQYF	TGTGCCAGCACTTTAAGGGGCACAGATACGCAGTATTTT
TRBJ1-1	TRBV6-5	-	-	CASSYRGGEAFF	TGTGCCAGCAGTTACAGGGGCGGTGAAGCTTTCTTT
TRBJ1-1	TRBV19	-	-	CASSQHSEAFF	TGTGCCAGTAGCCAACACTCTGAGGCTTTCTTT
TRBJ2-5	TRBV5-4	-	-	CASSHGIWGETQYF	TGTGCCAGCAGCCACGGGATTTGGGGGGAGACCCAGTACTTC
TRBJ1-5	TRBV7-2	-	TRBD1	CASSLNRGRPQHF	TGTGCCAGCAGCTTGAACAGGGGCCGGCCCCAGCATTTT
TRBJ2-4	TRBV6-5	-	TRBD1	CASRRAGQGQNIQYF	TGTGCCAGCAGGAGAGCGGGACAGGGACAAAACATTCAGTACTTC
TRBJ2-1	TRBV28	-	-	CASRKLVMKTKGDEQFF	TGTGCCAGCCGAAAACTCGTAATGAAAACAAAGGGCGATGAGCAGTTCTTC
TRBJ2-1	TRBV2	-	-	CASKFDSYNEQFF	TGTGCCAGCAAATTTGACTCCTACAATGAGCAGTTCTTC
TRBJ1-6	TRBV28	-	-	CASRPSGTPYNSPLHF	TGTGCCAGCAGACCCAGCGGGACCCCCTATAATTCACCCCTCCACTTT
TRBJ2-2	TRBV5-1	-	TRBD2	CASSLEGGRTGELFF	TGCGCCAGCAGCTTGGAAGGCGGGAGGACCGGGGAGCTGTTTTTT
TRBJ2-2	TRBV2	-	-	CASRLFLNTGELFF	TGTGCCAGCAGGCTATTTTTAAACACCGGGGAGCTGTTTTTT
TRBJ1-1	TRBV28	-	-	CASSLGSVKGTEAFF	TGTGCCAGCAGTTTAGGTTCCGTCAAGGGGACTGAAGCTTTCTTT
TRBJ2-1	TRBV7-3	-	TRBD2	CASSLTLAGDHEQFF	TGTGCCAGCAGCTTAACGTTAGCGGGAGACCATGAGCAGTTCTTC
TRBJ2-3	TRBV19	-	TRBD2	CASSLSGTSGDTDTQYF	TGTGCCAGTAGCCTATCCGGGACTAGCGGGGACACAGATACGCAGTATTTT
TRBJ2-7	TRBV7-2	-	-	CASSLTGSVGYDEQYF	TGTGCCAGCAGCTTAACTGGTTCGGTCGGGTATGACGAGCAGTACTTC
TRBJ2-3	TRBV28	once	-	CASSNTGNTDTQYF	TGTGCCAGCAGTAATACCGGGAACACAGATACGCAGTATTTT
TRBJ2-7	TRBV29-1	-	-	CSVSIAGIYEQYF	TGCAGCGTTTCTATTGCAGGGATCTACGAGCAGTACTTC
TRBJ2-3	TRBV7-5	-	-	CARSRVGDTQYF	TGTGCCAGAAGCCGGGTGGGAGATACGCAGTATTTT
TRBJ1-3	TRBV10-3	once	-	CAISEGPGNTIYF	TGTGCCATCAGTGAAGGGCCTGGAAACACCATATATTTT
TRBJ2-3	TRBV6-6	few	-	CASSFSRSTDTQYF	TGTGCCAGCAGTTTCTCACGTAGCACAGATACGCAGTATTTT
TRBJ1-5	TRBV18	-	-	CASLPSRTGRPQHF	TGTGCCAGCTTACCCTCACGGACTGGGCGGCCCCAGCATTTT
TRBJ1-1	TRBV4-2	-	TRBD1	CASSHPDRDTEAFF	TGTGCCAGCAGCCATCCGGACAGGGACACTGAAGCTTTCTTT
TRBJ1-2	TRBV6-5	-	-	CASSYSSWAQGYTF	TGTGCCAGCAGTTACTCGAGCTGGGCGCAGGGCTACACCTTC
TRBJ1-4	TRBV27	-	-	CASSSAGGGQEKLFF	TGTGCCAGCAGTTCCGCGGGGGGAGGGCAGGAAAAACTGTTTTTT
TRBJ2-3	TRBV27	-	TRBD2	CASSSPQTLAGGRLTQYF	TGTGCCAGCAGTTCCCCACAAACACTAGCGGGGGGCCGGCTCACGCAGTATTTT
TRBJ2-7	TRBV27	-	TRBD1	CASSLSGQSLYEQYF	TGTGCCAGCAGTTTATCGGGACAGTCCCTCTACGAGCAGTACTTC
TRBJ2-1	TRBV5-6	-	TRBD2	CASSSLAGGYNEQFF	TGTGCCAGCAGCAGCCTAGCGGGAGGCTACAATGAGCAGTTCTTC